This TCR beta chain derives from a study of neurological immune-mediated disorders. Each TCR transcript was tagged with a 10-nucleotide random UMI during 5'RACE. Sequencing runs each yielded over 180 million TCR-beta sequences from 15-18 subjects. MiXCR, run by TCRdb on the 5' RACE reads, gives a single entry per CDR3 protein. Among approximately 82,000 distinct CDR3 sequences, 13% to 15% were seen once, and the ten largest hold under 7%. Healthy controls comprised blood bank volunteers in Maryland, USA. Of note for this clonotype: The target antigen is unknown.

CDR1 KGHSH and CDR2 LQKENI come from the germline V gene. V was pared by 3 bases and J by 6 bases, with 8 bases between. The CDR3 extends over 13 amino acids. Study-level findings and limits: The greatest TCR clonal expansion appeared in HTLV-1-associated myelopathy and the smallest, falling below healthy controls, in multiple sclerosis.

The sequencing sample was made of PBMCs. This clonotype was obtained from a woman aged 45-59 years in good health. V and J are TRBV18 and TRBJ2-2; D is ambiguous. The CDR3: CASSPPGPGELFF. The CDR3 region has the DNA TGTGCCAGCTCACCTCCTGGACCCGGGGAGCTGTTTTTT.